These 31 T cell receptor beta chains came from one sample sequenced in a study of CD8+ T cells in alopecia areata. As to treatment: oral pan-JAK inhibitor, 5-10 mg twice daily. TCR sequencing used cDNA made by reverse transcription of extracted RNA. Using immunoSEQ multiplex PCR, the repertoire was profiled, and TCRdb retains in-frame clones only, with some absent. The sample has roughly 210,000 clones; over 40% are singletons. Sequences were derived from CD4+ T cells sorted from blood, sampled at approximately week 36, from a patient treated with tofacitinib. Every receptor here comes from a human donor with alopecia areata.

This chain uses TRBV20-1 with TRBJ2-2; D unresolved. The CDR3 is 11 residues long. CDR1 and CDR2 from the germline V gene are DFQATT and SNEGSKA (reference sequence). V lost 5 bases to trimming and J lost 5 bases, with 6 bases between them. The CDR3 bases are TGCAGTGCTTATACAACCGGGGAGCTGTTTTTT. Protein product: CSAYTTGELFF.

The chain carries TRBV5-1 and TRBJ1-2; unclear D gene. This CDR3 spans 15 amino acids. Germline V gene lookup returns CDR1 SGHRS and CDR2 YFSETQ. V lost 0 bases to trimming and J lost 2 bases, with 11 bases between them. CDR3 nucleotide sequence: TGCGCCAGCAGCTTGGGCGTGGTAGTCAACTATGGCTACACCTTC. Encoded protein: CASSLGVVVNYGYTF.

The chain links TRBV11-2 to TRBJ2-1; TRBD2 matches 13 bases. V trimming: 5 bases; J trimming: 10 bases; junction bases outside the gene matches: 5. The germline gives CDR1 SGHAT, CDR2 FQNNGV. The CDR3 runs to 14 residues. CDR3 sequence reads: CASSEAGLAGEQFF. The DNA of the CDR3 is TGTGCCAGCAGCGAGGCGGGACTAGCGGGAGAGCAGTTCTTC.

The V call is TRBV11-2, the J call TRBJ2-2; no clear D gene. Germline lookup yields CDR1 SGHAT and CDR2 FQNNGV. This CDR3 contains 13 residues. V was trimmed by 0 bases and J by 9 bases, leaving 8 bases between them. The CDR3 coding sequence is TGTGCCAGCAGCTTAGATACGGGTCGGGAGCTGTTTTTT. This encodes CASSLDTGRELFF.

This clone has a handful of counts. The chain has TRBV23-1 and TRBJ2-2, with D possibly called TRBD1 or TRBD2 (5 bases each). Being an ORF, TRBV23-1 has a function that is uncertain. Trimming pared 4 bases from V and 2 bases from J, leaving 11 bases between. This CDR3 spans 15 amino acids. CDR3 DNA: TGCGCCAGCAGTCTCCGGGACCGCAACACCGGGGAGCTGTTTTTT. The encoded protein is CASSLRDRNTGELFF.

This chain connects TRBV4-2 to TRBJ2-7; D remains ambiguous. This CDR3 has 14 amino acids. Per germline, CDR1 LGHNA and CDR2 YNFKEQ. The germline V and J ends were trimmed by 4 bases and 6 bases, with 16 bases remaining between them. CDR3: CASSRADSSGEQYF. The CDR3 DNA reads TGTGCCAGCAGCCGGGCCGACTCATCGGGCGAGCAGTACTTC.

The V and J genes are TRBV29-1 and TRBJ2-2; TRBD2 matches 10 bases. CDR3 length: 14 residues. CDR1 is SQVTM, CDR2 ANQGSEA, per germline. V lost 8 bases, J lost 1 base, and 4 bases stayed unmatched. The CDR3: CSIRTSGNTGELFF. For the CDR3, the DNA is TGCAGCATCCGGACTAGCGGGAACACCGGGGAGCTGTTTTTT.

The CDR3 loop is CASSGTTQYF. CDR3 DNA: TGTGCCAGCAGTGGCACAACCCAGTACTTC. V usage is TRBV2 and J usage is TRBJ2-5; no definite D call. V lost 4 bases and J 8 bases, leaving 5 bases between the germline ends. The germline V gene has CDR1 SNHLY and CDR2 FYNNEI. The CDR3 is made up of 10 amino acids.

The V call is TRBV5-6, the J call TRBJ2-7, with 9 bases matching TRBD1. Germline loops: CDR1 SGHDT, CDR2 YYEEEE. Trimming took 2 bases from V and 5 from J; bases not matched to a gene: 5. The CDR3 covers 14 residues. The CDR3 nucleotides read TGTGCCAGCAGCTTAGGGGACAGGGATAACGAGCAGTACTTC. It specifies CASSLGDRDNEQYF.

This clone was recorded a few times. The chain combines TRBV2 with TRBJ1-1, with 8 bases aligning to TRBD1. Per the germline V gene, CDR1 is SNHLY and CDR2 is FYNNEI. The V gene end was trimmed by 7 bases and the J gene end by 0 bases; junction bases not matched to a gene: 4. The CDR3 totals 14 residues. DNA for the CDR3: TGTGCCAGCAAAATACAGGGGGTGAACACTGAAGCTTTCTTT. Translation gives CASKIQGVNTEAFF.

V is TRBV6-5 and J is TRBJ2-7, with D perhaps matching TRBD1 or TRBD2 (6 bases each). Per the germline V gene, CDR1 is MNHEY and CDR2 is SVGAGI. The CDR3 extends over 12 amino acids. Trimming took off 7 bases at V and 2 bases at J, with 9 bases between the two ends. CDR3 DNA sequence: TGTGCCAGCATAGGGGGGACCTACGAGCAGTACTTC. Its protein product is CASIGGTYEQYF.

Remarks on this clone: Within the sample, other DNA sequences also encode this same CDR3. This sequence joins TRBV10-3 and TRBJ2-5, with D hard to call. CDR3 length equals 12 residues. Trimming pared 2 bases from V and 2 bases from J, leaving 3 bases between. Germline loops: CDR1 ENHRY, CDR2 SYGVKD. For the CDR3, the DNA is TGTGCCATCAGTGAGGTACAAGAGACCCAGTACTTC. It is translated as CAISEVQETQYF.

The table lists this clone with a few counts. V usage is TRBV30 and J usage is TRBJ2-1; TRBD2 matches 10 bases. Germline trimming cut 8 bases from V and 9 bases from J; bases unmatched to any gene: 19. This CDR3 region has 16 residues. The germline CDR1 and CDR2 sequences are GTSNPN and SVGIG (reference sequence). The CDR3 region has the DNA TGTGCCGGTTCCACCGGGACTAGCGAAGGTAGAGGTGAGCAGTTCTTC. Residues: CAGSTGTSEGRGEQFF.

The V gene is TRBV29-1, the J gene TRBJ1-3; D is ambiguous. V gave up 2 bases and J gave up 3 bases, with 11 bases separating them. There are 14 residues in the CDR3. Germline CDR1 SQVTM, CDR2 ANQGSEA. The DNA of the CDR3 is TGCAGCGTTGAACGGCTCCTGCTTGGAAACACCATATATTTT. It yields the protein CSVERLLLGNTIYF.

The CDR3 spells CASSYTYEQYF. CDR3 nucleotide sequence: TGTGCCAGCAGCTACACCTACGAGCAGTACTTC. The genes are TRBV7-2 and TRBJ2-7; D not certain. The ends were cut back, 4 bases at V and 2 bases at J, with 3 bases in the middle. The CDR3 sequence is 11 residues long. Germline V gene lookup returns CDR1 SGHTA and CDR2 FQGNSA.

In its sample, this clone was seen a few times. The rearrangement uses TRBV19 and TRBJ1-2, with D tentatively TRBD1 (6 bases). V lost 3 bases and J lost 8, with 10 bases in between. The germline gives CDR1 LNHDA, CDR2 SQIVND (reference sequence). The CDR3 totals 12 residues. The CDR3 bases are TGTGCCAGTAGTATTCAGGGGAGCGGCTACACCTTC. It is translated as CASSIQGSGYTF.

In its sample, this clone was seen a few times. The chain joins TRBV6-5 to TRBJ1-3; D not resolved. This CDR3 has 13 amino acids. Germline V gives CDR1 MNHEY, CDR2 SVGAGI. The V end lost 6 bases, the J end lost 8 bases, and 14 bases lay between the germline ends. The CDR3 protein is CASRSPGSDTIYF. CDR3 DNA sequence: TGTGCCAGCAGGTCCCCGGGAAGCGACACCATATATTTT.

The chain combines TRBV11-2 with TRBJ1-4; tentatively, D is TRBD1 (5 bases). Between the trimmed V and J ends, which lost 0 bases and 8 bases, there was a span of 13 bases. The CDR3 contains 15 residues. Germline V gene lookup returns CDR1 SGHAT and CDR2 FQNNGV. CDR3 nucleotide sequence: TGTGCCAGCAGCTTAGAGGGCGGCCCAGGGGAAAAACTGTTTTTT. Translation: CASSLEGGPGEKLFF.

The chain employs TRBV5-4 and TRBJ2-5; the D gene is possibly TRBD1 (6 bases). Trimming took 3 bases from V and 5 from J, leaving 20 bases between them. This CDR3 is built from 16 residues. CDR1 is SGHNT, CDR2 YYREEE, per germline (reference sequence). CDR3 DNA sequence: TGTGCCAGCAGCTCACCTTCCGGGACATTAGGGGAGACCCAGTACTTC. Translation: CASSSPSGTLGETQYF. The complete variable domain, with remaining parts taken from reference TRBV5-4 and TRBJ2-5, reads ETGVTQSPTHLIKTRGQQVTLRCSSQSGHNTVSWYQQALGQGPQFIFQYYREEENGRGNFPPRFSGLQFPNYSSELNVNALELDDSALYLCASSSPSGTLGETQYFGPGTRLLVL.

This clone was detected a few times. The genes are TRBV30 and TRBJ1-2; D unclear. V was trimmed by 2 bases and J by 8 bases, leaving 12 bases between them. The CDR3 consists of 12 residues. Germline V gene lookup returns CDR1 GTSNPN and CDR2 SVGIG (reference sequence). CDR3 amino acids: CAWSTRSGGYTF. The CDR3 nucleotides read TGTGCCTGGAGTACCAGGTCGGGGGGCTACACCTTC.

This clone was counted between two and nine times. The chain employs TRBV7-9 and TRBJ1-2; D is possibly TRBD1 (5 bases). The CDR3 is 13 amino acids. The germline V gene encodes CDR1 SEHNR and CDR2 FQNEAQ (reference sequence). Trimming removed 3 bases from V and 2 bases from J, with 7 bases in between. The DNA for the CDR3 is TGTGCCAGCAGCTTGGGGGGGAACTATGGCTACACCTTC. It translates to CASSLGGNYGYTF.

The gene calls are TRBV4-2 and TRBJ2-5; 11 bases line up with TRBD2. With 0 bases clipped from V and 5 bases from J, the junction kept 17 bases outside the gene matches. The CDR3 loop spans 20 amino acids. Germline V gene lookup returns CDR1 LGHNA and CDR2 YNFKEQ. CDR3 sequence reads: CASSQEWVDGSGRVRETQYF. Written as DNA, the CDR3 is TGTGCCAGCAGCCAAGAGTGGGTGGACGGTAGCGGGAGGGTCAGGGAGACCCAGTACTTC.

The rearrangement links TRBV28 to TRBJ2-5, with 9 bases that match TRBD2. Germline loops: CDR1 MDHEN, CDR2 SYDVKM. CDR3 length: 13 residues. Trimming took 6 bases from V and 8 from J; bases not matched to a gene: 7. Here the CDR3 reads CASRSSGRETQYF. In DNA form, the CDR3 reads TGTGCCAGCAGGAGTAGCGGGAGAGAAACCCAGTACTTC.

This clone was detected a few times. The CDR3 coding sequence is TGTGCCAGCAGTTTAACATCCGGGGGGCGAAGATCTGGCTACGAGCAGTACTTC. Its protein is CASSLTSGGRRSGYEQYF. This sequence joins TRBV27 and TRBJ2-7; maybe TRBD2 (7 bases). The CDR3 has 18 residues. V was trimmed by 2 bases and J by 3 bases, leaving 23 bases between them. Germline loops: CDR1 MNHEY, CDR2 SMNVEV (reference sequence).

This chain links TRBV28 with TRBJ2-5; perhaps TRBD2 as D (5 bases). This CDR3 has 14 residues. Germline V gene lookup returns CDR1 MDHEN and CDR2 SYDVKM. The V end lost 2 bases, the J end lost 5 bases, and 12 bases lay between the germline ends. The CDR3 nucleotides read TGTGCCAGCAGTTTAAGGCGGGTGGTTGAGACCCAGTACTTC. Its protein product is CASSLRRVVETQYF.

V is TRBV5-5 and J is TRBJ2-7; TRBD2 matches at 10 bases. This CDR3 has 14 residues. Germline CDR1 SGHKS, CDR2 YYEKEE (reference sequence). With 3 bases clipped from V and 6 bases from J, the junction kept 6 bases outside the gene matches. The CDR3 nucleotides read TGTGCCAGCAGCTCCTTCCTAGCGGGAGCCGAGCAGTACTTC. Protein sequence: CASSSFLAGAEQYF.

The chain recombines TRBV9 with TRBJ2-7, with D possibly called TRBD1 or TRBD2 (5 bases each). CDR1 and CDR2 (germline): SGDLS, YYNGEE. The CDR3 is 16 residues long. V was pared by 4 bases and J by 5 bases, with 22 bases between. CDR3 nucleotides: TGTGCCAGCAGCCGGGCGTTGGGGCAAGGGAGCCACGAGCAGTACTTC. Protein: CASSRALGQGSHEQYF.

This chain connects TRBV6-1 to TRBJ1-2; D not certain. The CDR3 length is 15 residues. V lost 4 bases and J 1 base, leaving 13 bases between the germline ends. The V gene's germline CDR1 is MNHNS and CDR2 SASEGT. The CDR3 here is CASSAQREINYGYTF. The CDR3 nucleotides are TGTGCCAGCAGTGCACAGCGGGAGATTAACTATGGCTACACCTTC.

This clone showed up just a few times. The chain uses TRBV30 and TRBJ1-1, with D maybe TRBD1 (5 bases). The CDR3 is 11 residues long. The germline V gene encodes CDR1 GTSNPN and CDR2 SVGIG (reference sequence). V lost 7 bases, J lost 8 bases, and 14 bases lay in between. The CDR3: CASRDRGEAFF. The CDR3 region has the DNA TGTGCCTCCCGGGATAGGGGCGAAGCTTTCTTT.

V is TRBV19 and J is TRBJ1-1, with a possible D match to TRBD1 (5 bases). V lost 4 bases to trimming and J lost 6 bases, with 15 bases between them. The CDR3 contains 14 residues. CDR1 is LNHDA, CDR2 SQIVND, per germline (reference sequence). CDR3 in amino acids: CASSTGSGLAEAFF. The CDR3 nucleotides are TGTGCCAGTAGTACCGGATCGGGGCTGGCTGAAGCTTTCTTT.

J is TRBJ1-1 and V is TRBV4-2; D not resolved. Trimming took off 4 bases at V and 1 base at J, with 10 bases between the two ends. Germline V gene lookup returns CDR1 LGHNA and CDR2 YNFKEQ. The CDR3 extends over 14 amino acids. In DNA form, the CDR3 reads TGTGCCAGCAGCCCCCGGTCCGGGAACACTGAAGCTTTCTTT. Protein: CASSPRSGNTEAFF.